This T cell receptor beta chain came from a study of technical replicates of blood from a few donors. The CDR3 consists of 14 residues. V was cut by 8 bases and J by 2 bases, with 15 bases left in between. Looked up from germline, CDR1 is LNHDA and CDR2 is SQIVND (reference sequence). Libraries were prepared by immunoSEQ multiplex PCR; TCRdb keeps only in-frame clonotypes and omits some of them. The table lists tens of thousands of clones, just under 95% of them singletons. The V call is TRBV19, the J call TRBJ1-1, with D perhaps TRBD1 (6 bases). Specimen: T cells isolated from PBMCs. The sequence was obtained from a human donor in good health. The CDR3 nucleotides read TGTGCCAGTCACCCCGGGACACTAAACACTGAAGCTTTCTTT. It specifies CASHPGTLNTEAFF.